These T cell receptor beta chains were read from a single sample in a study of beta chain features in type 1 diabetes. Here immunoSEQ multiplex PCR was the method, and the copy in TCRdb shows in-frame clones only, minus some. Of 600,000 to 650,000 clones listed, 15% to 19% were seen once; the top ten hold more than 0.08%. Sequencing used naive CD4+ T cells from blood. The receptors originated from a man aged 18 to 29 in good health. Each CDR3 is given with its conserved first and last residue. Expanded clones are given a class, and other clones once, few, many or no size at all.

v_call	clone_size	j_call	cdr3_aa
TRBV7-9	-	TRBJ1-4	CASSLFLGSEKLFF
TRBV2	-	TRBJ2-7	CASSVGHREQYF
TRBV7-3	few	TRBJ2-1	CASSLRPRTSGDNEQFF
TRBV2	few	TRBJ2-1	CASSGTSGRFNEQFF
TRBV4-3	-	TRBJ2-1	CASSPWTVQTYNEQFF
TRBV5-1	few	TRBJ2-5	CASSSHTKTSGGPGPFPRQETQYF
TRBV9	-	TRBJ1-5	CASSVVGDRVKPQHF
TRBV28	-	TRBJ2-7	CASSLTTGGGGEQYF
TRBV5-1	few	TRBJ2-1	CASSPGTSGRVGSEQFF
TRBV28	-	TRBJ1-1	CAGRGPNTEAFF
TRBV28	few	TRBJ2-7	CASGTGRSYEQYF
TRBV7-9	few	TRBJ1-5	CASSWGQASNQPQHF
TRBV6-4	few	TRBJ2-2	CASSDLGRNTGELFF
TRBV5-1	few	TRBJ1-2	CASSSGQGRDYGYTF
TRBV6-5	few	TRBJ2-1	CASIRQNNEQFF
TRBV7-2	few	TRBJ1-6	CASSLVWGRGSPLHF
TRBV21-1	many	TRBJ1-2	CARVYGYTF
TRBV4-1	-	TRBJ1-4	CASSHYRDRFNEKLFF
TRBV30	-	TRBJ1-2	CAWKGQGGGYTF
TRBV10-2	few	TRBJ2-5	CASSETPGLAMEETQYF